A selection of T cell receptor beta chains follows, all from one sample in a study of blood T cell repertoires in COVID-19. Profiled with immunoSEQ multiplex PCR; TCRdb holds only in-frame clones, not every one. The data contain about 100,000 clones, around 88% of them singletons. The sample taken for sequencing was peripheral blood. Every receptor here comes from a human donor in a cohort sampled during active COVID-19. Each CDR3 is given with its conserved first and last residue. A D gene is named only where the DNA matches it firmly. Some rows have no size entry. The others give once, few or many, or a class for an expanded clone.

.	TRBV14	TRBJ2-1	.	CASSFSTGQLNNEQFF	TGTGCCAGCAGCTTTAGCACAGGGCAGCTCAACAATGAGCAGTTCTTC
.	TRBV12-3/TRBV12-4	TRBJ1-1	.	CASSSPPGRRAFF	TGTGCCAGCAGTTCCCCCCCAGGGCGACGGGCTTTCTTT
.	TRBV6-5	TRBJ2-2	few	CASRRIPNTGELFF	TGTGCCAGCCGGAGGATCCCGAACACCGGGGAGCTGTTTTTT
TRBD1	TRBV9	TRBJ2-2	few	CASSQTGGRAGELFF	TGTGCCAGCAGCCAAACAGGGGGTCGAGCCGGGGAGCTGTTTTTT
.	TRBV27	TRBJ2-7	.	CASSSNKNTPYEQYF	TGTGCCAGCAGTTCCAACAAAAACACCCCCTACGAGCAGTACTTC
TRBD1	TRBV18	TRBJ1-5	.	CASSSTGDSNQPQHF	TGTGCCAGCTCGTCGACAGGGGATAGCAATCAGCCCCAGCATTTT
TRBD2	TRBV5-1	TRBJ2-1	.	CASSLWDSGSNEQFF	TGCGCCAGCAGCTTGTGGGATAGCGGGAGCAATGAGCAGTTCTTC
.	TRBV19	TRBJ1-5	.	CASSPGSNQPQHF	TGTGCCAGTAGCCCGGGGTCAAATCAGCCCCAGCATTTT
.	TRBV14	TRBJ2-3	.	CASSPRYGDTQYF	TGTGCCAGCAGCCCGCGTTACGGAGATACGCAGTATTTT
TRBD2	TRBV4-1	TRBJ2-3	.	CASSQPGGLAGAGDTQYF	TGCGCCAGCAGCCAGCCGGGGGGTTTAGCGGGAGCTGGAGATACGCAGTATTTT
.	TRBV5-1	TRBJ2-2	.	CASSNVIGGTGELFF	TGCGCCAGCAGCAACGTAATTGGAGGCACCGGGGAGCTGTTTTTT
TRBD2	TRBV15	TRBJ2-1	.	CATQAVSGGRNEQFF	TGTGCCACCCAAGCCGTTTCGGGAGGTAGAAATGAGCAGTTCTTC
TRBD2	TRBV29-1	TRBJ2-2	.	CSVEKGGGTGELFF	TGCAGCGTTGAAAAGGGCGGGGGCACCGGGGAGCTGTTTTTT
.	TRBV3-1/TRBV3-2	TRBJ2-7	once	CASSQETDPTYEQYF	TGTGCCAGCAGCCAGGAGACAGATCCTACCTACGAGCAGTACTTC
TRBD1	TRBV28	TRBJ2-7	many	CASRRQGRSYEQYF	TGTGCCAGCAGACGACAGGGAAGGTCCTACGAGCAGTACTTC
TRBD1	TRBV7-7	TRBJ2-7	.	CASSLDGTGVYEQYF	TGTGCCAGCAGCTTGGACGGGACAGGGGTTTATGAGCAGTACTTC
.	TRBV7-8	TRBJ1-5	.	CASSLSREGQPQHF	TGTGCCAGCAGCTTGTCCAGGGAAGGTCAGCCCCAGCATTTT
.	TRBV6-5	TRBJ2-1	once	CATYMSAAYNEQFF	TGTGCCACTTACATGTCCGCGGCCTACAATGAGCAGTTCTTC
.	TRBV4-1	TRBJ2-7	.	CASSQGLAYEQYF	TGCGCCAGCAGCCAAGGACTAGCCTACGAGCAGTACTTC
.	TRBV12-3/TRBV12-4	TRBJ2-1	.	CASSLVNEQFF	TGTGCCAGCAGTTTAGTAAATGAGCAGTTCTTC
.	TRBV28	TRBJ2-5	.	CASSLRGGRQTQYF	TGTGCCAGCAGTTTAAGGGGCGGTCGTCAGACCCAGTACTTC
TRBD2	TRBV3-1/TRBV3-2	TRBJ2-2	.	CASSPYTSGGELFF	TGTGCCAGCAGCCCCTATACTAGCGGCGGGGAGCTGTTTTTT
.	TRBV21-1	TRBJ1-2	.	CASSKGRGDRGRPNYGYTF	TGTGCCAGCAGCAAAGGAAGGGGGGACAGGGGGCGACCTAACTATGGCTACACCTTC
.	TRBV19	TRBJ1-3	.	CASSWTGGNTIYF	TGTGCCAGTAGTTGGACTGGAGGAAACACCATATATTTT
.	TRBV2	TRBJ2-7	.	CASSEERVGEYF	TGTGCCAGCAGTGAAGAGCGGGTTGGGGAGTACTTC
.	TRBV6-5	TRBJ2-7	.	CASSPGTLAYEQYF	TGTGCCAGCAGCCCCGGGACTCTTGCCTACGAGCAGTACTTC
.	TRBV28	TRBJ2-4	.	CASSFSTSLAKNIQYF	TGTGCCAGCAGTTTCTCCACCAGTCTAGCCAAAAACATTCAGTACTTC
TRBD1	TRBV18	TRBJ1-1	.	CASSRDRNTEAFF	TGTGCCAGCTCCCGGGACAGGAACACTGAAGCTTTCTTT
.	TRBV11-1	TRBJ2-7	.	CASSSGYSYEQYF	TGTGCCAGCAGCTCAGGGTACTCCTACGAGCAGTACTTC
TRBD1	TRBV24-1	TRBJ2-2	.	CATSDLKQGYTGELFF	TGTGCCACCAGTGATTTGAAACAGGGGTACACCGGGGAGCTGTTTTTT
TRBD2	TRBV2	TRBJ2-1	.	CASRTSGGEQFF	TGTGCCAGCAGAACTAGCGGGGGTGAGCAGTTCTTC
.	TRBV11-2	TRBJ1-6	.	CASSLEEQGGSYNSPLHF	TGTGCCAGCAGCTTAGAGGAACAAGGGGGCTCCTATAATTCACCCCTCCACTTT
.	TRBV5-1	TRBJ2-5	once	CASSLGQALSQETQYF	TGCGCCAGCAGCTTGGGCCAGGCCCTAAGCCAAGAGACCCAGTACTTC
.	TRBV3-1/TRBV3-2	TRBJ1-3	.	CASSQVTARHGLLLYF	TGTGCCAGCAGCCAAGTTACCGCCAGGCATGGGCTCCTTTTATATTTT
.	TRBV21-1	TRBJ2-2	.	CASSKGQGNTGELFF	TGTGCCAGCAGCAAAGGCCAGGGCAACACCGGGGAGCTGTTTTTT
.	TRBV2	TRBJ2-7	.	CASKSDRPTVRQYF	TGTGCCAGCAAAAGCGACCGTCCAACCGTGAGGCAGTACTTC
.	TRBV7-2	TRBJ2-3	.	CASAPQGSDTQYF	TGTGCCAGCGCACCACAGGGATCAGATACGCAGTATTTT
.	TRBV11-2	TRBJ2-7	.	CASSLGEAYEQYF	TGTGCCAGCAGCTTAGGGGAGGCCTACGAGCAGTACTTC
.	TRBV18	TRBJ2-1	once	CASSPPGVMYNEQFF	TGTGCCAGCTCACCACCGGGAGTCATGTACAATGAGCAGTTCTTC
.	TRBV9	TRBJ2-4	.	CASSGGGAENIQYF	TGTGCCAGCAGCGGTGGGGGCGCGGAAAACATTCAGTACTTC
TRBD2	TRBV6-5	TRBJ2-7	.	CASRLAETYEQYF	TGTGCCAGCAGACTAGCGGAAACCTACGAGCAGTACTTC
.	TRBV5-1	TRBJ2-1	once	CASSLGQGKDEFF	TGCGCCAGCAGCTTAGGGCAGGGCAAGGACGAGTTCTTC
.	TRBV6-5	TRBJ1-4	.	CATNSPRKLFF	TGTGCCACCAATTCTCCGAGAAAACTGTTTTTT
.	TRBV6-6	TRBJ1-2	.	CASVSDRGYGYTF	TGTGCCAGCGTAAGTGATCGGGGATATGGCTACACCTTC
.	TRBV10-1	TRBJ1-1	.	CASSEGSAEAFF	TGCGCCAGCAGCGAGGGTAGCGCTGAAGCTTTCTTT
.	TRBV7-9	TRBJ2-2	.	CASSPGRTGELFF	TGTGCCAGCAGCCCCGGGAGAACCGGGGAGCTGTTTTTT
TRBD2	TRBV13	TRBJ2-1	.	CASSSYTRTSGKSTYNEQFF	TGTGCCAGCAGTTCTTACACGAGGACTAGCGGGAAGAGCACCTACAATGAGCAGTTCTTC
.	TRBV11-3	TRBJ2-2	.	CASSLKGVVAGELFF	TGTGCCAGCAGCTTAAAGGGGGTGGTCGCCGGGGAGCTGTTTTTT
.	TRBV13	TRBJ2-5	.	CASSLSFNQETQYF	TGTGCCAGCAGCCTCTCCTTTAACCAAGAGACCCAGTACTTC
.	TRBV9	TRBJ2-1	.	CASSVQGFNEQFF	TGTGCCAGCAGCGTACAGGGGTTCAATGAGCAGTTCTTC
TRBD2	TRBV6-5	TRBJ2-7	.	CASSLLAGGREQYF	TGTGCCAGTAGCTTGTTAGCGGGAGGGCGCGAGCAGTACTTC
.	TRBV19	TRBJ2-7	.	CASNPRSNSYEQYF	TGTGCCAGTAACCCGAGGAGTAACTCCTACGAGCAGTACTTC
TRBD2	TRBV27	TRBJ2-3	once	CASSFSLAGGMADTQYF	TGTGCCAGCAGTTTCTCCCTAGCGGGAGGGATGGCAGATACGCAGTATTTT
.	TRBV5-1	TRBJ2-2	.	CASSSGAWGTGELFF	TGCGCCAGCAGCTCTGGGGCTTGGGGCACCGGGGAGCTGTTTTTT
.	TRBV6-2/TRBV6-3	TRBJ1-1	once	CASSYLLNTEAFF	TGTGCCAGCAGTTATCTTTTGAACACTGAAGCTTTCTTT
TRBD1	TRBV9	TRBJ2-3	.	CASSVETGGADTQYF	TGTGCCAGCAGCGTAGAGACAGGGGGAGCGGATACGCAGTATTTT
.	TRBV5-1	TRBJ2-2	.	CASSLATPSFGELFF	TGCGCCAGCAGCTTGGCGACCCCTAGCTTCGGGGAGCTGTTTTTT
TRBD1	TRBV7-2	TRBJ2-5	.	CASSKSGTGQGYF	TGTGCCAGCAGCAAATCCGGGACAGGCCAAGGCTACTTC
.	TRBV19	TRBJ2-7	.	CASSMTLTREQYF	TGTGCCAGTAGTATGACACTAACTAGGGAGCAGTACTTC